Listed below are T cell receptor beta chains from one sample, sequenced in a study of molecular identifiers for immune sequencing clone quantification. TCRdb called the PCR reads again in MiXCR, with one record for every CDR3 protein. The sample yields approximately 550,000 distinct CDR3 sequences, roughly a fifth seen once. The sample was naive CD8+ T cells from blood, with Jurkat cell RNA spiked in. These receptors all come from a human donor in good health. Some libraries in this study had Jurkat cell RNA spiked in. Each CDR3 is given with its conserved first and last residue. Fields, in order: V gene, J gene, D gene, clone size, CDR3 protein, CDR3 DNA. A D gene is named only where the DNA matches it firmly. Some rows have no size entry. The others give once, few or many, or a class for an expanded clone.

TRBV9,TRBJ2-2,NA,many,CASSAEESPGELFF,TGTGCCAGCAGCGCAGAGGAATCCCCCGGGGAGCTGTTTTTT
TRBV28,TRBJ2-7,NA,many,CASKSASYSYEQYF,TGTGCCAGCAAGAGCGCCAGCTACTCCTACGAGCAGTACTTC
TRBV6-2/TRBV6-3,TRBJ2-6,NA,many,CASSYPVLSGANVLTF,TGTGCCAGCAGTTACCCCGTATTGTCTGGGGCCAACGTCCTGACTTTC
TRBV6-2/TRBV6-3,TRBJ2-1,TRBD2,NA,CASSCSTSGRVPQYNEQFF,TGTGCCAGCAGTTGCTCGACTAGCGGAAGGGTTCCTCAATACAATGAGCAGTTCTTC
TRBV6-5,TRBJ1-4,TRBD1,NA,CASSPFGTGGDEKLFF,TGTGCCAGCTCCCCATTCGGGACAGGGGGCGATGAAAAACTGTTTTTT
TRBV18,TRBJ1-6,NA,few,CASSPLFEGVDSPLHF,TGTGCCAGCTCACCACTCTTTGAGGGGGTGGATTCACCCCTCCACTTT
TRBV2,TRBJ2-7,TRBD1,many,CASTEWDSSYEQYF,TGTGCCAGCACCGAATGGGACAGCTCCTACGAGCAGTACTTC
TRBV13,TRBJ1-1,NA,many,CASKGYVEGTEAFF,TGTGCCAGCAAAGGTTATGTTGAGGGCACTGAAGCTTTCTTT
TRBV28,TRBJ2-3,TRBD2,few,CASSTGLAGALVSTDTQYF,TGTGCCAGCAGTACGGGACTAGCGGGAGCGCTGGTTAGCACAGATACGCAGTATTTT
TRBV20-1,TRBJ2-3,TRBD2,many,CSARTRESWDTQYF,TGCAGTGCTAGAACGCGGGAGTCTTGGGATACGCAGTATTTT
TRBV12-3/TRBV12-4,TRBJ2-5,NA,few,CASSLRLAGETQYF,TGTGCCAGCAGTTTACGTCTAGCTGGAGAGACCCAGTACTTC
TRBV20-1,TRBJ2-7,TRBD2,many,CSARGGTSGLYEQYF,TGCAGTGCTAGAGGGGGGACTAGCGGCCTATACGAGCAGTACTTC
TRBV25-1,TRBJ1-2,NA,NA,CASSEPAAGSDGYTF,TGTGCCAGCAGTGAACCCGCCGCAGGGAGCGATGGCTACACCTTC
TRBV30,TRBJ2-7,NA,NA,CAWSVGLGGDEQYF,TGTGCCTGGAGTGTGGGCCTTGGGGGCGACGAGCAGTACTTC
TRBV27,TRBJ2-3,NA,NA,CASSLSGYDTQYF,TGTGCCAGCAGTTTATCAGGGTATGATACGCAGTATTTT
TRBV6-2/TRBV6-3,TRBJ2-7,NA,NA,CASSSLTGTYEQYF,TGTGCCAGCAGTTCGCTTACGGGTACCTACGAGCAGTACTTC
TRBV24-1,TRBJ2-3,NA,NA,CATSDLTEWDTQYF,TGTGCCACCAGTGATTTGACTGAGTGGGATACGCAGTATTTT
TRBV6-2/TRBV6-3,TRBJ2-2,NA,many,CASSYSPTRDTGELFF,TGTGCCAGCAGTTACTCACCAACGCGAGACACCGGGGAGCTGTTTTTT
TRBV28,TRBJ1-2,NA,many,CASSLTPNYGYTF,TGTGCCAGCAGTCTAACACCTAACTATGGCTACACCTTC
TRBV5-4,TRBJ2-7,NA,NA,CASSFRNSYEQYF,TGTGCCAGCAGCTTCCGCAACTCCTACGAGCAGTACTTC
TRBV19,TRBJ2-1,NA,few,CASSPRTDEQFF,TGTGCCAGTAGCCCCCGGACCGATGAGCAGTTCTTC
TRBV19,TRBJ2-3,NA,few,CASSMIQRGDTQYF,TGTGCCAGTAGTATGATCCAAAGAGGAGATACGCAGTATTTT
TRBV7-9,TRBJ1-1,TRBD1,many,CASSLSGGEAFF,TGTGCCAGCAGCTTATCAGGGGGTGAAGCTTTCTTT
TRBV5-1,TRBJ2-1,TRBD2,NA,CASSLELAGESFPYNEQFF,TGCGCCAGCAGCTTGGAACTAGCGGGAGAGTCCTTCCCATACAATGAGCAGTTCTTC
TRBV20-1,TRBJ2-7,TRBD1,NA,CSASDGTGAYEQYF,TGCAGTGCTAGTGACGGGACAGGGGCCTACGAGCAGTACTTC
TRBV7-9,TRBJ2-3,TRBD2,many,CASRPGLSGSTTDTQYF,TGTGCCAGCAGACCGGGCCTTAGCGGGAGCACCACAGATACGCAGTATTTT
TRBV27,TRBJ2-7,TRBD2,many,CASRTSGSPYEQYF,TGTGCCAGCAGAACTAGCGGGAGCCCCTACGAGCAGTACTTC